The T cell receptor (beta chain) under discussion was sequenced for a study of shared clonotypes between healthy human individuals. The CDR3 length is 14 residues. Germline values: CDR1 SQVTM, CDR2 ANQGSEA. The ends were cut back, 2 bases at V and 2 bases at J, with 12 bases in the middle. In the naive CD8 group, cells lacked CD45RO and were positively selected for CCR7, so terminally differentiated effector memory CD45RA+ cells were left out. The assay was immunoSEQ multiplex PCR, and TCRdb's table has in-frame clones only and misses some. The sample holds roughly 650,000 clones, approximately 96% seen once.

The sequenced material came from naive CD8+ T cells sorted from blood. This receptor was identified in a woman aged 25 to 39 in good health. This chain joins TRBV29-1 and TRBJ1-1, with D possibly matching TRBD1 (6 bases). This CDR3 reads CSVERYGGNTEAFF. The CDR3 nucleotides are TGCAGCGTTGAACGATACGGGGGCAACACTGAAGCTTTCTTT.